The present T cell receptor beta chain was sequenced within a study of blood T cell repertoires in COVID-19. About the study: The analysed material was cDNA or gDNA that came from T cells, B-cell-depleted T cells, or PBMCs.

The CDR3 totals 13 residues. V was cut by 3 bases and J by 9 bases, with 14 bases left in between. Original methodology: Cell counts per sample came from amplifying reference gene primers. Sequencing was performed with immunoSEQ multiplex PCR; in TCRdb, only in-frame clones are kept and a portion is missing. That table gives V, J and clone size, and the DNA gave D and trimming. The sample shows about 200,000 clones, approximately 78% of them seen only once. The sequence was collected from a woman in her 70s with COVID-19, enrolled during active disease. Sequencing was carried out using peripheral blood. This chain links TRBV12-3 or TRBV12-4 with TRBJ1-1; possibly TRBD1 for D (5 bases). This CDR3 reads CASSLTRARQAFF. Written as DNA, the CDR3 is TGTGCCAGCAGTTTGACCAGGGCTCGTCAAGCTTTCTTT.